This T cell receptor beta chain was captured in a study of T cells after yellow fever vaccination. Study observations and caveats: A secondary response was less intense yet reached its peak sooner, at day 5 versus 15. CD4 and CD8 compartments shared a small share of clonotypes.

This clonotype was observed many times. Antigen unknown. Each CDR3 protein is one row after TCRdb ran MiXCR on the 5' RACE reads. This sample has some 350,000 distinct CDR3 sequences; roughly 4% occur once, and the top ten carry roughly 26%. The germline CDR1 and CDR2 sequences are SGHTA and FQGNSA. This CDR3 is 13 amino acids long. The V end lost 5 bases, the J end lost 3 bases, and 5 bases lay between the germline ends. The sequence was collected from a man between 18 and 29 years old who received the YFV17D yellow fever vaccine. This material consisted of PBMCs, taken 5 days after the yellow fever booster vaccination. This rearrangement joins TRBV7-2 to TRBJ1-6; the D is unclear. Here the CDR3 reads CASSGLYNSPLHF. The CDR3 DNA follows: TGTGCCAGCAGCGGCCTCTATAATTCACCCCTCCACTTT.